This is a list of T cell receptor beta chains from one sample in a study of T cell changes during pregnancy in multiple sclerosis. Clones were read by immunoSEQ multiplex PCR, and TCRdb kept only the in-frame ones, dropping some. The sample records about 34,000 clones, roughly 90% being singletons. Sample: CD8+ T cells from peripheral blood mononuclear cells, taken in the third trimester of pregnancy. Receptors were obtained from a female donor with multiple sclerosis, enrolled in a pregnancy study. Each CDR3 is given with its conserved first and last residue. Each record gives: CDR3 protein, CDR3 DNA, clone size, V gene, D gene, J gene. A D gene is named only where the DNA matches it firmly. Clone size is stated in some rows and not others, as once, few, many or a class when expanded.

CASSLEGGVASSTDTQYF TGCGCCAGCAGCTTGGAAGGGGGGGTAGCATCTAGCACAGATACGCAGTATTTT NA TRBV5-1 NA TRBJ2-3
CASSPRGPEAFF TGTGCCAGCAGCCCCAGGGGTCCAGAAGCTTTCTTT NA TRBV7-8 NA TRBJ1-1
CASSVKGQGSDTQYF TGTGCCAGCAGTGTTAAGGGACAGGGGTCAGATACGCAGTATTTT NA TRBV6-4 TRBD1 TRBJ2-3
CASSHLTGTNGYTF TGCGCCAGCAGCCACTTGACAGGAACTAATGGCTACACCTTC once TRBV4-3 NA TRBJ1-2
CSVAGGDSGEQYF TGCAGCGTTGCGGGAGGGGATTCGGGCGAGCAGTACTTC NA TRBV29-1 TRBD2 TRBJ2-7
CATRDTSYEQYF TGTGCCACCCGGGACACATCCTACGAGCAGTACTTC NA TRBV27 NA TRBJ2-7
CASSSQATDTQYF TGTGCCAGCAGCAGCCAGGCCACAGATACGCAGTATTTT NA TRBV7-6 NA TRBJ2-3
CASSSSIETQYF TGTGCCAGCAGCTCCAGTATAGAGACCCAGTACTTC NA TRBV13 NA TRBJ2-5
CASSPWTGGDEKLFF TGTGCCAGCAGCCCCTGGACAGGGGGGGATGAAAAACTGTTTTTT NA TRBV16 TRBD1 TRBJ1-4
CASSLQAGGSYNEQFF TGTGCCAGTAGTCTCCAAGCGGGGGGCTCCTACAATGAGCAGTTCTTC medium-sized TRBV19 TRBD2 TRBJ2-1
CASSPSPGTANYEQYF TGTGCCAGCAGCCCTAGCCCCGGGACAGCTAACTATGAGCAGTACTTC NA TRBV9 TRBD1 TRBJ2-7
CASSPLGQSYEQYF TGCGCCAGCAGCCCCCTCGGACAAAGCTACGAGCAGTACTTC NA TRBV4-1 NA TRBJ2-7
CASSLNRRGVRGEQFF TGTGCCAGCAGCTTAAATAGGCGGGGGGTTCGAGGAGAGCAGTTCTTC NA TRBV7-3 TRBD2 TRBJ2-1
CASSSRQGTYEQYF TGTGCCAGCAGCTCCCGACAGGGGACCTACGAGCAGTACTTC once TRBV7-3 TRBD1 TRBJ2-7
CASPAGQGPGYGYTF TGTGCCAGCCCCGCGGGCCAGGGGCCGGGCTATGGCTACACCTTC NA TRBV6-6 NA TRBJ1-2
CAWSVLQGAAKNIQYF TGTGCCTGGAGTGTTCTTCAGGGGGCTGCCAAAAACATTCAGTACTTC many TRBV30 TRBD1 TRBJ2-4
CASSLAGGYNEQFF TGTGCCAGCAGTCTAGCGGGGGGATACAATGAGCAGTTCTTC NA TRBV11-2 TRBD2 TRBJ2-1
CASSSNRADTQYF TGTGCCAGCAGTTCTAACAGGGCAGATACGCAGTATTTT NA TRBV6-5 NA TRBJ2-3
CASSPSRGAKNIQYF TGTGCCAGCAGTCCTTCTAGGGGGGCCAAAAACATTCAGTACTTC NA TRBV6-5 NA TRBJ2-4
CASSMVLDTEAFF TGTGCCAGTAGTATGGTACTAGACACTGAAGCTTTCTTT NA TRBV19 NA TRBJ1-1
CASSLAPPGEAFF TGCGCCAGCAGCTTGGCCCCACCGGGAGAAGCTTTCTTT few TRBV5-1 NA TRBJ1-1
CASSRGASSYNEQFF TGTGCCAGCAGTCGCGGGGCAAGCTCCTACAATGAGCAGTTCTTC NA TRBV27 NA TRBJ2-1
CASSSWTGMVYGYTF TGTGCCAGCAGTTCTTGGACAGGGATGGTCTATGGCTACACCTTC NA TRBV27 TRBD1 TRBJ1-2
CASSPDRGSGTEAFF TGTGCCAGCAGCCCCGACAGGGGAAGTGGTACTGAAGCTTTCTTT NA TRBV7-9 TRBD1 TRBJ1-1
CASSHLRTSGTDTQYF TGCGCCAGCAGCCACTTAAGGACTAGCGGGACAGATACGCAGTATTTT few TRBV4-3 TRBD2 TRBJ2-3
CASSSTGGGGELFF TGTGCCAGCAGCTCCACGGGGGGAGGCGGGGAGCTGTTTTTT NA TRBV7-3 TRBD2 TRBJ2-2
CASLLLQGANHEQYF TGTGCCAGCCTATTATTGCAGGGGGCGAACCACGAGCAGTACTTC once TRBV2 TRBD1 TRBJ2-7
CASSREAYGYTF TGTGCCAGCAGCCGCGAGGCATATGGCTACACCTTC NA TRBV28 NA TRBJ1-2
CASSLRQGEAEKLFF TGCGCCAGCAGCCTCCGACAGGGTGAGGCTGAAAAACTGTTTTTT NA TRBV4-1 TRBD1 TRBJ1-4
CASSPSPRGGFDEQFF TGCGCCAGCAGCCCCTCTCCGCGGGGGGGCTTCGATGAGCAGTTCTTC NA TRBV4-3 TRBD2 TRBJ2-1
CASSLSATQGSNYGYTF TGTGCCAGCAGTTTATCCGCCACACAGGGATCTAACTATGGCTACACCTTC NA TRBV27 NA TRBJ1-2
CASSSQGAMVYEQYF TGTGCCAGCAGCTCACAGGGGGCGATGGTCTACGAGCAGTACTTC NA TRBV7-9 TRBD1 TRBJ2-7
CASREQGFNSGELFF TGTGCCAGCAGAGAACAGGGGTTTAACTCCGGGGAGCTGTTTTTT once TRBV6-1 TRBD1 TRBJ2-2
CARGDRVTPYEQYF TGTGCCAGAGGCGATCGGGTCACCCCCTACGAGCAGTACTTC NA TRBV2 NA TRBJ2-7
CASSQGPSYEQYF TGCGCCAGCAGCCAAGGGCCTAGTTACGAGCAGTACTTC NA TRBV4-1 NA TRBJ2-7
CASNHRGPNTEAFF TGTGCCAGCAATCACAGGGGACCGAACACTGAAGCTTTCTTT NA TRBV6-5 TRBD1 TRBJ1-1
CASSDRADPYETQYF TGTGCCAGCAGTGATCGTGCAGATCCATACGAGACCCAGTACTTC NA TRBV6-4 NA TRBJ2-5
CASSEAGDANTEAFF TGTGCCAGCAGTGAGGCAGGCGACGCGAACACTGAAGCTTTCTTT NA TRBV6-1 NA TRBJ1-1
CASSWTGETSYEQYF TGTGCCAGCAGCTGGACAGGGGAGACCTCCTACGAGCAGTACTTC NA TRBV5-4 TRBD1 TRBJ2-7
CASSKGRDRKQGRADTQYF TGTGCCAGCAGCAAAGGACGAGACCGAAAACAGGGGCGCGCAGATACGCAGTATTTT NA TRBV21-1 NA TRBJ2-3
CASSEEAGGATDTQYF TGTGCCAGCAGTGAAGAAGCGGGGGGGGCCACAGATACGCAGTATTTT NA TRBV6-4 TRBD2 TRBJ2-3
CASSLTVNTGELFF TGTGCCAGCTCGCTAACGGTTAACACCGGGGAGCTGTTTTTT NA TRBV27 NA TRBJ2-2